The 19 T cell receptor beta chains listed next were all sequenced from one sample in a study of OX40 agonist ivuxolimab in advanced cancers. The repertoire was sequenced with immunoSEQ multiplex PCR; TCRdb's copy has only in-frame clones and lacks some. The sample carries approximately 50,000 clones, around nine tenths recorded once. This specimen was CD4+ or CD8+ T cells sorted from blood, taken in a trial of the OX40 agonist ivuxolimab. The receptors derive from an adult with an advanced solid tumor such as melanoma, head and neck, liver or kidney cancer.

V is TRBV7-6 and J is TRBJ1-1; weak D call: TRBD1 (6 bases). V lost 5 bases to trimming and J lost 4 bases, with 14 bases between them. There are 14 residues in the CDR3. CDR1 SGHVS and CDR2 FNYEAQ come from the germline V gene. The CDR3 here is CASSPGGGGTEAFF. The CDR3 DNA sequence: TGTGCCAGCAGCCCCGGAGGGGGAGGCACTGAAGCTTTCTTT. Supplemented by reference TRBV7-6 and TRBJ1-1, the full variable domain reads GAGVSQSPRYKVTKRGQDVALRCDPISGHVSLYWYRQALGQGPEFLTYFNYEAQQDKSGLPNDRFSAERPEGSISTLTIQRTEQRDSAMYRCASSPGGGGTEAFFGQGTRLTVV.

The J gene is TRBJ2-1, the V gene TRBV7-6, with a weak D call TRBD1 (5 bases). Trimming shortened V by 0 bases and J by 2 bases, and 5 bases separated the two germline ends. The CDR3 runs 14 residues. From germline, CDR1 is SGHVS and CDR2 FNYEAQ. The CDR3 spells CASSLAGPYNEQFF. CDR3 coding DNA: TGTGCCAGCAGCTTAGCGGGGCCCTACAATGAGCAGTTCTTC.

This CDR3 is CASSQGASGYTF. For the CDR3, the DNA is TGTGCCAGCAGTCAGGGAGCCTCTGGCTACACCTTC. V gene TRBV25-1 combines with J gene TRBJ1-2, with a possible D match to TRBD1 (5 bases). CDR1 and CDR2 (germline): MGHDK, SYGVNS. Trimming removed 5 bases from V and 7 bases from J, with 11 bases in between. The CDR3 sequence is 12 residues long.

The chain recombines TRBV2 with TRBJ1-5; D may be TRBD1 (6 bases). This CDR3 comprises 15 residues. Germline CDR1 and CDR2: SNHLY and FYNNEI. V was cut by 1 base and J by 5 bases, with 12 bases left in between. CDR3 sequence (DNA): TGTGCCAGCAGTGAAGGGCAGGGGATTCATCAGCCCCAGCATTTT. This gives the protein CASSEGQGIHQPQHF. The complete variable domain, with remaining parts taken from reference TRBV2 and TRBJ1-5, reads EPEVTQTPSHQVTQMGQEVILRCVPISNHLYFYWYRQILGQKVEFLVSFYNNEISEKSEIFDDQFSVERPDGSNFTLKIRSTKLEDSAMYFCASSEGQGIHQPQHFGDGTRLSIL.

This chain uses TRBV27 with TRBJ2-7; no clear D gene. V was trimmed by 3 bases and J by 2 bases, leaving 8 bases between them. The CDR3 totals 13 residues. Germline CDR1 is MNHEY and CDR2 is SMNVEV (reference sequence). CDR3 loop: CASSFQNTYEQYF. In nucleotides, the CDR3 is TGTGCCAGCAGTTTCCAGAATACCTACGAGCAGTACTTC.

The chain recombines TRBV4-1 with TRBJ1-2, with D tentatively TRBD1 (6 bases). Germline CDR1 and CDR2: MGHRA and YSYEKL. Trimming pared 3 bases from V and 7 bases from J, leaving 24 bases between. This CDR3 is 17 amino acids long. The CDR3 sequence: CASSQGQGQGLLRGYTF. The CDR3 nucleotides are TGCGCCAGCAGCCAGGGGCAGGGGCAGGGGCTCCTCCGTGGCTACACCTTC.

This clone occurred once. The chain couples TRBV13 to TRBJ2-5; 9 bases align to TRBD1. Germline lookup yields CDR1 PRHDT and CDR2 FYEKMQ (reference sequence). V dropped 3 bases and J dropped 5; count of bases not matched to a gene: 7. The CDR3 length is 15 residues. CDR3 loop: CASSLGTGFRETQYF. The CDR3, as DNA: TGTGCCAGCAGCTTGGGGACAGGGTTTCGGGAGACCCAGTACTTC.

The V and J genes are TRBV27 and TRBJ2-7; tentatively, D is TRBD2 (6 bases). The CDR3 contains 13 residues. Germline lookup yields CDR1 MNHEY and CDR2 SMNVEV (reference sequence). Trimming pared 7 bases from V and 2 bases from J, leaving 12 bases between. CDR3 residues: CASKGGQAYEQYF. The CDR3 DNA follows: TGTGCCAGCAAAGGAGGGCAAGCCTACGAGCAGTACTTC.

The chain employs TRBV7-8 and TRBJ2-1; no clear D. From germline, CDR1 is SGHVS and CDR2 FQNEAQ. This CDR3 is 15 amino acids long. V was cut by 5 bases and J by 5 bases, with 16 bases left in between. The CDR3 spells CASSQAFTAHNEQFF. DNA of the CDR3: TGTGCCAGCAGCCAAGCGTTTACGGCCCACAATGAGCAGTTCTTC.

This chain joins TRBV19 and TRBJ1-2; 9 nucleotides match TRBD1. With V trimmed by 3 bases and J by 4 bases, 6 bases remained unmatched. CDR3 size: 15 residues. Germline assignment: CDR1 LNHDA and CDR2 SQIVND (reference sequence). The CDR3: CASSIPGTGPYGYTF. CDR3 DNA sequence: TGTGCCAGTAGTATTCCGGGGACAGGGCCCTATGGCTACACCTTC.

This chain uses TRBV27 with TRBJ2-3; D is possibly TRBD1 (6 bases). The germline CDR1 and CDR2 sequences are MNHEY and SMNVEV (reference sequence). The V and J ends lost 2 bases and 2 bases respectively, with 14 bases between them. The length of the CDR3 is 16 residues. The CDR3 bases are TGTGCCAGCAGTTTAGGGGGCTATACTTCCACAGATACGCAGTATTTT. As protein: CASSLGGYTSTDTQYF.

As DNA, the CDR3 is TGTGCCAGTACTAGTGAGGGACAGGGAAGCAATCAGCCCCAGCATTTT. This gives the protein CASTSEGQGSNQPQHF. The chain is built from TRBV19 and TRBJ1-5; 9 nucleotides align to TRBD1. CDR1 and CDR2 (germline): LNHDA, SQIVND (reference sequence). Trimming at V came to 7 bases and at J to 1 base, leaving 8 bases not matched to a gene. The CDR3 has 16 residues.

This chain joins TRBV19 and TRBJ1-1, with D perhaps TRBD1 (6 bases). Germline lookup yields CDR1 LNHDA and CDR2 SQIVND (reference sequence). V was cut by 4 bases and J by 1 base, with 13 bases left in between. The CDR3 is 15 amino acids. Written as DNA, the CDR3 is TGTGCCAGTAGTACGGACCCACAGGGGAACACTGAAGCTTTCTTT. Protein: CASSTDPQGNTEAFF. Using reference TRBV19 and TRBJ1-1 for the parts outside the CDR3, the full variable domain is DGGITQSPKYLFRKEGQNVTLSCEQNLNHDAMYWYRQDPGQGLRLIYYSQIVNDFQKGDIAEGYSVSREKKESFPLTVTSAQKNPTAFYLCASSTDPQGNTEAFFGQGTRLTVV.

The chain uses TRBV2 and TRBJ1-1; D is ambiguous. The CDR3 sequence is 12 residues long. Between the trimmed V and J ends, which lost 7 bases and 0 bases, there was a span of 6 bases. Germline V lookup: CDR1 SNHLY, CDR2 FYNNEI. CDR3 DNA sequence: TGTGCCAGCAATCCCATGAACACTGAAGCTTTCTTT. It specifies CASNPMNTEAFF.

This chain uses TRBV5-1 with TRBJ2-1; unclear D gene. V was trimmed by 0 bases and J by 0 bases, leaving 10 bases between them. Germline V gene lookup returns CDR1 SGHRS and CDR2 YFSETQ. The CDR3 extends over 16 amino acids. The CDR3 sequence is CASSLEPIGSYNEQFF. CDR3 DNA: TGCGCCAGCAGCTTGGAACCTATAGGCTCCTACAATGAGCAGTTCTTC.

The CDR3 is CASSYGVEQYF. For the CDR3, the DNA is TGTGCCAGCAGTTACGGGGTGGAGCAGTACTTC. The V call is TRBV6-6, the J call TRBJ2-7; no definite D call. This CDR3 is 11 amino acids long. Per germline, CDR1 MNHNY and CDR2 SVGAGI (reference sequence). V was trimmed by 2 bases and J by 7 bases, leaving 6 bases between them.

The CDR3 reads CAISGQVYNEQFF. CDR3 in DNA: TGTGCCATCAGTGGCCAGGTCTACAATGAGCAGTTCTTC. The rearrangement joins TRBV10-3 to TRBJ2-1; no clear D. Germline CDR1 ENHRY, CDR2 SYGVKD. V was clipped by 4 bases and J by 3 bases, with 7 bases between them. The length of the CDR3 is 13 residues.

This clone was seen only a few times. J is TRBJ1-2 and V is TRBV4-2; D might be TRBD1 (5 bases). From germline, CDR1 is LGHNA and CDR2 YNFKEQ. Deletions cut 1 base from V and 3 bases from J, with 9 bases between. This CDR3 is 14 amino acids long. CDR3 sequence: CASSQGGTYYGYTF. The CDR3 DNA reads TGTGCCAGCAGCCAAGGGGGCACCTACTATGGCTACACCTTC.

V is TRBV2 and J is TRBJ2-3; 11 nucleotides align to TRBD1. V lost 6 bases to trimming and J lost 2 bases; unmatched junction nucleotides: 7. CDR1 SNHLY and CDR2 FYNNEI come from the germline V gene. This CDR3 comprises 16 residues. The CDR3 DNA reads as TGTGCCAGCAGCTCGGGACAGGGGGTCCCCACAGATACGCAGTATTTT. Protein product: CASSSGQGVPTDTQYF.